The 18 T cell receptor beta chains listed next were all sequenced from one sample in a study of CD8 T cells in Susac syndrome. Random-hexamer reverse transcription was applied to roughly 0.45 to 1 ug RNA. TCRdb itself ran the immunoSEQ multiplex PCR reads through MiXCR, one entry per CDR3 protein. The sample contains under 200,000 distinct CDR3 sequences, approximately 95% of which appear only once. Sample: CD8+ T cells from PBMCs. Receptor source: a human donor with Susac syndrome.

The gene calls are TRBV24-1 and TRBJ2-3; 10 positions match TRBD2. V was clipped by 7 bases and J by 2 bases; unmatched bases: 8. Germline lookup yields CDR1 KGHDR and CDR2 SFDVKD. There are 16 residues in the CDR3. This chain's CDR3 is CATRSSGGAHTDTQYF. The CDR3 nucleotides read TGTGCCACCAGATCTAGCGGGGGAGCACACACAGATACGCAGTATTTT.

This chain connects TRBV5-1 to TRBJ2-7; either TRBD1 or TRBD2 may fit D (5 bases each). Trimming removed 4 bases at V and 7 bases at J, with 18 bases between. From germline, CDR1 is SGHRS and CDR2 YFSETQ. The CDR3 contains 14 residues. The CDR3 reads CASSAGDGVEEQYF. The CDR3 DNA reads TGCGCCAGCAGCGCCGGGGACGGGGTGGAGGAGCAGTACTTC. Full variable domain (rest looked up from reference TRBV5-1 and TRBJ2-7): KAGVTQTPRYLIKTRGQQVTLSCSPISGHRSVSWYQQTPGQGLQFLFEYFSETQRNKGNFPGRFSGRQFSNSRSEMNVSTLELGDSALYLCASSAGDGVEEQYFGPGTRLTVT.

The chain employs TRBV7-6 and TRBJ2-7; tentatively, D is TRBD1 (5 bases). The V end was cut by 0 bases, the J end by 6 bases, with 12 bases between. Germline CDR1 SGHVS, CDR2 FNYEAQ. This CDR3 region has 14 residues. In nucleotides, the CDR3 is TGTGCCAGCAGCTTAGCGGGCCAGGGCGGCGAGCAGTACTTC. Protein sequence: CASSLAGQGGEQYF.

This clonotype was counted a single time. The chain joins TRBV20-1 to TRBJ2-1; no reliable D call. Trimming removed 1 base from V and 8 bases from J, with 12 bases in between. The CDR3 consists of 13 residues. Looked up from germline, CDR1 is DFQATT and CDR2 is SNEGSKA (reference sequence). The DNA for the CDR3 is TGCAGTGCTAGAGCTGCCTCAGCCTATGAGCAGTTCTTC. It codes for CSARAASAYEQFF.

The chain carries TRBV7-8 and TRBJ1-1; TRBD1 matches at 8 bases. The length of the CDR3 is 15 residues. Germline V gene lookup returns CDR1 SGHVS and CDR2 FQNEAQ. V dropped 4 bases and J dropped 4; count of bases not matched to a gene: 8. The CDR3 protein is CASSSGQGMSTEAFF. Here the CDR3 DNA reads TGTGCCAGCAGCTCCGGACAGGGCATGAGCACTGAAGCTTTCTTT.

In DNA, the CDR3 is TGCAGTGCTAGAGACTTCCTAGGCTCCTACAATGAGCAGTTCTTC. The encoded protein is CSARDFLGSYNEQFF. This sequence joins TRBV20-1 and TRBJ2-1; D gene unclear. Germline CDR1 and CDR2: DFQATT and SNEGSKA (reference sequence). Trimming stripped 0 bases from V and 0 bases from J, with 9 bases between. The length of the CDR3 is 15 residues.

This clonotype occurred once. The chain employs TRBV29-1 and TRBJ2-7; D gene unclear. The CDR3 has 14 residues. V lost 2 bases and J 4 bases, leaving 15 bases between the germline ends. The germline CDR1 and CDR2 sequences are SQVTM and ANQGSEA. The CDR3 DNA sequence: TGCAGCGTTGAATCCTTGAGCGTTCCATACGAGCAGTACTTC. Translation: CSVESLSVPYEQYF.

This clonotype was counted only a few times. The V gene is TRBV12-3 or TRBV12-4, the J gene TRBJ2-3, with 9 bases fitting TRBD2. V dropped 2 bases and J dropped 0; count of bases not matched to a gene: 0. CDR3 length equals 15 residues. This CDR3 is CASSLLAGSTDTQYF. The CDR3 nucleotides read TGTGCCAGCAGTTTACTAGCGGGGAGCACAGATACGCAGTATTTT.

The chain links TRBV11-2 to TRBJ2-4; the D call may be TRBD1 or TRBD2 (5 bases each). This CDR3 is built from 17 residues. The V gene's germline CDR1 is SGHAT and CDR2 FQNNGV. V dropped 6 bases and J dropped 0 bases, with 18 bases sitting between them. CDR3 protein: CASSFRTGTVAKNIQYF. DNA for the CDR3: TGTGCCAGCAGTTTTAGAACCGGGACGGTAGCCAAAAACATTCAGTACTTC.

The chain is built from TRBV15 and TRBJ2-7; 8 bases are a match to TRBD1. Per germline, CDR1 LNHNV and CDR2 YYDKDF (reference sequence). The CDR3 has 14 residues. Trimming took 5 bases from V and 3 from J; bases not matched to a gene: 6. This CDR3 is CATSRAGGFYEQYF. DNA for the CDR3: TGTGCCACCAGCCGGGCAGGGGGCTTCTACGAGCAGTACTTC.

This chain uses TRBV18 with TRBJ1-5; 7 nucleotides line up with TRBD1. This CDR3 contains 16 residues. V lost 3 bases, J lost 4 bases, and 9 bases stayed unmatched. The germline CDR1 and CDR2 sequences are KGHSH and LQKENI. DNA for the CDR3: TGTGCCAGCTCACCGGTGACAGGGTTTAATAATCAGCCCCAGCATTTT. Translated: CASSPVTGFNNQPQHF.

This chain joins TRBV9 and TRBJ1-5; no reliable D call. V lost 2 bases, J lost 0 bases, and 6 bases lay in between. This CDR3 is 14 amino acids long. The germline gives CDR1 SGDLS, CDR2 YYNGEE. CDR3 nucleotide sequence: TGTGCCAGCAGCGTTTCAGCTAGCAATCAGCCCCAGCATTTT. Translating gives CASSVSASNQPQHF. Full variable domain (rest looked up from reference TRBV9 and TRBJ1-5): DSGVTQTPKHLITATGQRVTLRCSPRSGDLSVYWYQQSLDQGLQFLIQYYNGEERAKGNILERFSAQQFPDLHSELNLSSLELGDSALYFCASSVSASNQPQHFGDGTRLSIL.

The V call is TRBV29-1, the J call TRBJ2-7, with 11 positions matching TRBD2. Trimming took 7 bases from V and 2 from J; bases not matched to a gene: 4. Germline CDR1 reads SQVTM; CDR2 reads ANQGSEA. The CDR3 length is 13 residues. CDR3 in DNA: TGCAGCGGAAGACTAGCGGGAACCTACGAGCAGTACTTC. Translation: CSGRLAGTYEQYF.

The chain's CDR3 is CASSEARLAYNEQFF. In DNA form, the CDR3 reads TGTGCCAGCAGTGAAGCGCGACTAGCCTACAATGAGCAGTTCTTC. The chain couples TRBV2 to TRBJ2-1; possible D gene TRBD2, 6 bases. The V gene lost 0 bases and the J gene lost 2 bases, with 8 bases spanning the gap. This CDR3 has 15 amino acids. The germline CDR1 and CDR2 sequences are SNHLY and FYNNEI. Filled out from reference TRBV2 and TRBJ2-1, the complete variable domain reads EPEVTQTPSHQVTQMGQEVILRCVPISNHLYFYWYRQILGQKVEFLVSFYNNEISEKSEIFDDQFSVERPDGSNFTLKIRSTKLEDSAMYFCASSEARLAYNEQFFGPGTRLTVL.

The rearrangement uses TRBV29-1 and TRBJ2-3, with a tentative D call TRBD1 (5 bases). Trimming cost V 7 bases and J 6 bases, with 8 bases left between them. The CDR3 extends over 10 amino acids. The germline CDR1 and CDR2 sequences are SQVTM and ANQGSEA. CDR3 in amino acids: CSGRADTQYF. The CDR3 nucleotides are TGCAGCGGCAGGGCGGATACGCAGTATTTT.

The chain carries TRBV27 and TRBJ1-1; the D is unclear. Between the trimmed V and J ends, which lost 4 bases and 7 bases, there was a span of 13 bases. CDR1 is MNHEY and CDR2 is SMNVEV in the germline V gene (reference sequence). The CDR3 spans 13 residues. The CDR3: CASSSTSALEAFF. DNA of the CDR3: TGTGCCAGCAGTTCCACCAGCGCCCTTGAAGCTTTCTTT.

The chain links TRBV9 to TRBJ2-1, with TRBD2 matching 7 bases. Germline V gene data show CDR1 as SGDLS and CDR2 as YYNGEE. CDR3 size: 18 residues. Trimming at V came to 0 bases and at J to 9 bases, leaving 18 bases not matched to a gene. CDR3 loop: CASSVDLVIGERGREQFF. The CDR3 nucleotides read TGTGCCAGCAGCGTAGATCTGGTCATAGGGGAGCGGGGCCGTGAGCAGTTCTTC.

The rearrangement joins TRBV20-1 to TRBJ1-6, with 11 nucleotides matching TRBD1. There are 17 residues in the CDR3. The germline gives CDR1 DFQATT, CDR2 SNEGSKA (reference sequence). Unmatched junction bases numbered 6, after V lost 1 base and J lost 4 bases. The CDR3 bases are TGCAGTGCTAGAGGTGGACAGGGGGCTCATTATAATTCACCCCTCCACTTT. Protein sequence: CSARGGQGAHYNSPLHF.